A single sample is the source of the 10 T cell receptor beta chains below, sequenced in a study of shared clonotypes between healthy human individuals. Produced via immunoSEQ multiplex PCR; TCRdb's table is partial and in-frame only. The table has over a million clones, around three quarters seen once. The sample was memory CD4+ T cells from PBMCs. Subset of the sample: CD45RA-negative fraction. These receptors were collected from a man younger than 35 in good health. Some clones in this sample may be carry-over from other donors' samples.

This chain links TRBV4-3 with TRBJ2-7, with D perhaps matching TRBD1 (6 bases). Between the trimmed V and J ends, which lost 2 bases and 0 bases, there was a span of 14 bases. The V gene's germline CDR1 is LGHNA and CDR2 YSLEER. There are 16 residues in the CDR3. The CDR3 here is CASSQLTGTPSYEQYF. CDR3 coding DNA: TGCGCCAGCAGCCAACTTACCGGGACACCCTCCTACGAGCAGTACTTC.

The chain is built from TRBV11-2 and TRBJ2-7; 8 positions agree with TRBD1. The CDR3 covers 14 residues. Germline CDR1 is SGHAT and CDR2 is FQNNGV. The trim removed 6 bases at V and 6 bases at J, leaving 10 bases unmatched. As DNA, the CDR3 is TGTGCCAGCAGTCCACAGGGGGTTGGGAGCGAGCAGTACTTC. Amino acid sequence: CASSPQGVGSEQYF.

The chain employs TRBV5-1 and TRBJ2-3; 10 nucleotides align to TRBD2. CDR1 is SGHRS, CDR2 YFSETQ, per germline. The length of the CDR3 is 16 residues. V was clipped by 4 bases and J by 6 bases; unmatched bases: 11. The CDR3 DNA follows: TGCGCCAGCAGCCCGCAACTAGCGGGACTGGGGGATACGCAGTATTTT. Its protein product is CASSPQLAGLGDTQYF. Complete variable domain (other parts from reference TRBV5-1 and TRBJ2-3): KAGVTQTPRYLIKTRGQQVTLSCSPISGHRSVSWYQQTPGQGLQFLFEYFSETQRNKGNFPGRFSGRQFSNSRSEMNVSTLELGDSALYLCASSPQLAGLGDTQYFGPGTRLTVL.

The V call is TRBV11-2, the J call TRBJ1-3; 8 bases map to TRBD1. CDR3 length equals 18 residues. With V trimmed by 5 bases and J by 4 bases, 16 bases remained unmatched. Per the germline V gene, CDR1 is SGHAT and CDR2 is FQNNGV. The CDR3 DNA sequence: TGTGCCAGCAGCCCCCGCTATGGACAGGGAGCATCCGGAAACACCATATATTTT. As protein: CASSPRYGQGASGNTIYF. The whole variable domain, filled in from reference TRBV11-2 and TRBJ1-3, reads EAGVAQSPRYKIIEKRQSVAFWCNPISGHATLYWYQQILGQGPKLLIQFQNNGVVDDSQLPKDRFSAERLKGVDSTLKIQPAKLEDSAVYLCASSPRYGQGASGNTIYFGEGSWLTVV.

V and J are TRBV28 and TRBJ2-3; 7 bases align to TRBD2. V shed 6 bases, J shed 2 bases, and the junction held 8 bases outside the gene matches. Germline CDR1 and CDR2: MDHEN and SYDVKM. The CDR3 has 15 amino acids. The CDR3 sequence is CASRKRGMVTDTQYF. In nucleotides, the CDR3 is TGTGCCAGCAGAAAGCGGGGCATGGTCACAGATACGCAGTATTTT.

This chain's CDR3 is CASRMDGASGNTIYF. CDR3 nucleotide sequence: TGCGCCAGCAGAATGGACGGTGCCTCTGGAAACACCATATATTTT. The chain is built from TRBV5-1 and TRBJ1-3, with D unclear. V gave up 5 bases and J gave up 0 bases, with 12 bases separating them. The CDR3 consists of 15 residues. From germline, CDR1 is SGHRS and CDR2 YFSETQ.

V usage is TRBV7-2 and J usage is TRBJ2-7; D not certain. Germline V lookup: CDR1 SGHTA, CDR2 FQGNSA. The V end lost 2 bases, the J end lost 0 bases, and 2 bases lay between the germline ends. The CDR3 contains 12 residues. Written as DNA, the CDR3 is TGTGCCAGCAGCTTATTCTCCTACGAGCAGTACTTC. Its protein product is CASSLFSYEQYF.

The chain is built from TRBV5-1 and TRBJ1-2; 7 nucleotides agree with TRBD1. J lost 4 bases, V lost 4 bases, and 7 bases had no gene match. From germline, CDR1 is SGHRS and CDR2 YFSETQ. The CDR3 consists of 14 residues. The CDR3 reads CASSPGQPRYGYTF. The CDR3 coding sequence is TGCGCCAGCAGCCCGGGACAGCCACGCTATGGCTACACCTTC. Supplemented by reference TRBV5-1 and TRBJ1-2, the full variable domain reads KAGVTQTPRYLIKTRGQQVTLSCSPISGHRSVSWYQQTPGQGLQFLFEYFSETQRNKGNFPGRFSGRQFSNSRSEMNVSTLELGDSALYLCASSPGQPRYGYTFGSGTRLTVV.

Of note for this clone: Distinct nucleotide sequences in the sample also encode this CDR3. CDR3 protein: CASSIGQGSNQPQHF. CDR3 DNA sequence: TGTGCCAGTAGTATAGGGCAGGGAAGCAATCAGCCCCAGCATTTT. The V gene is TRBV19, the J gene TRBJ1-5, with D possibly being TRBD1 (5 bases). The CDR3 totals 15 residues. Trimming took off 1 base at V and 1 base at J, with 8 bases between the two ends. Germline V gene lookup returns CDR1 LNHDA and CDR2 SQIVND (reference sequence).

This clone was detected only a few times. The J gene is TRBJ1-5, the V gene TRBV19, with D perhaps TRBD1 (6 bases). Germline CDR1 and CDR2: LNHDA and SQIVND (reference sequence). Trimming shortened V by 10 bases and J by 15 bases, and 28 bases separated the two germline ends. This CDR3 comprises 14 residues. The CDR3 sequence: CATIPKERGAPPHF. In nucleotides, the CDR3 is TGTGCCACTATACCTAAAGAGAGGGGGGCCCCTCCGCATTTT.